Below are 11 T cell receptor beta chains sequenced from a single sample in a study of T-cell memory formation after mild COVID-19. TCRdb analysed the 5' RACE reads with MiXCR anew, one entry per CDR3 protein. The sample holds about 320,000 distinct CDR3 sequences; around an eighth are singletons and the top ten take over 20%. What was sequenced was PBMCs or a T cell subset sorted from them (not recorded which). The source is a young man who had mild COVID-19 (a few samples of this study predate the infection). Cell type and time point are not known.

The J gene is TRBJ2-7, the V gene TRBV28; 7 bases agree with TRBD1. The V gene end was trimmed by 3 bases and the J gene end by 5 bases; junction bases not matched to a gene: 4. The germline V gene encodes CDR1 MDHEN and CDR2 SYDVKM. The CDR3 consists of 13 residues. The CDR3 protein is CASSLSQGDEQYV. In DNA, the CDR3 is TGTGCCAGCAGTTTGTCCCAGGGGGACGAGCAGTACGTC.

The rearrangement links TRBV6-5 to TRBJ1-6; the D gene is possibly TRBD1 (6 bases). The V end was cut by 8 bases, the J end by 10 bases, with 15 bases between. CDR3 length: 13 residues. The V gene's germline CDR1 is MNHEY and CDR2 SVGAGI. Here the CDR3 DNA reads TGTGCCAGCCAAAAGGGGGGGAGCTCACCCCTCCACTTT. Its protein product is CASQKGGSSPLHF.

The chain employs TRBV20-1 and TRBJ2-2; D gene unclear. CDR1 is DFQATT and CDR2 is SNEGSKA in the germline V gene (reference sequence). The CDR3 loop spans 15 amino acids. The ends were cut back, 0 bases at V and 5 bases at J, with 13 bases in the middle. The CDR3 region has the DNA TGCAGTGCTAGAGATTGGCAGAAACTAACCGGGGAGCTGTTTTTT. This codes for CSARDWQKLTGELFF.

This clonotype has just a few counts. The CDR3 is CASIRQLDNEQFF. CDR3 DNA: TGTGCCAGCATCCGACAGCTAGACAATGAGCAGTTCTTC. The chain joins TRBV6-2 or TRBV6-3 to TRBJ2-1; weak D call: TRBD1 (5 bases). Per germline, CDR1 MNHEY and CDR2 SVGEGT. Trimming took off 7 bases at V and 5 bases at J, with 12 bases between the two ends. This CDR3 is 13 amino acids long.

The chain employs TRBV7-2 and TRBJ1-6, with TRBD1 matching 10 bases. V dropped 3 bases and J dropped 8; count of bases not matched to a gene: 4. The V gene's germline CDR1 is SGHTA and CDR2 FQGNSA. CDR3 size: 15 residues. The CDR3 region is CASSFTGTGDSPLHF. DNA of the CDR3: TGTGCCAGCAGCTTCACCGGGACAGGGGATTCACCCCTCCACTTT.

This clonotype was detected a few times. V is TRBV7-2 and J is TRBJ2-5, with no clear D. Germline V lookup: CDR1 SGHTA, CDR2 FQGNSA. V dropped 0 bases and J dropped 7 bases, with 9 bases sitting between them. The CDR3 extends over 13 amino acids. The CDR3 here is CASSLAQSGTQYF. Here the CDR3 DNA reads TGTGCCAGCAGCTTAGCCCAAAGTGGGACCCAGTACTTC.

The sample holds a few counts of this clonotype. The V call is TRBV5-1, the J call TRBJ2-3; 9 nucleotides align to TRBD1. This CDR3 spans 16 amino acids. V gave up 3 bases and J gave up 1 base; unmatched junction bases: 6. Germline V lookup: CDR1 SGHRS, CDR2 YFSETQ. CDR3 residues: CASSYTGGQRTDTQYF. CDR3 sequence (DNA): TGCGCCAGCAGCTACACAGGGGGCCAGCGCACAGATACGCAGTATTTT.

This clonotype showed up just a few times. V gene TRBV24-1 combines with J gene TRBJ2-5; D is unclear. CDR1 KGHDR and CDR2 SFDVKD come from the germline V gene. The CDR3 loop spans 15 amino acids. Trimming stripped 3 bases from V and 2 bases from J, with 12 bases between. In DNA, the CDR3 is TGTGCCACCAGTGATCCTACGAGGCCTCAAGAGACCCAGTACTTC. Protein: CATSDPTRPQETQYF.

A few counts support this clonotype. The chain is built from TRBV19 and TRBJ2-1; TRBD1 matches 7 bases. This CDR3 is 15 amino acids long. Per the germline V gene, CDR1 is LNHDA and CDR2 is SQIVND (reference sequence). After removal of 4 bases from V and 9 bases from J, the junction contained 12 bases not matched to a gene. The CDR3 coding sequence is TGTGCCAGTAGTAAAAAGGCAGGGGGAACGAGTGAGCAGTTCTTC. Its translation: CASSKKAGGTSEQFF.

The CDR3 reads CASSLSGTDYNEQFF. The CDR3 DNA is TGTGCCAGCAGCTTGAGCGGGACAGACTACAATGAGCAGTTCTTC. The J gene is TRBJ2-1, the V gene TRBV9; TRBD1 or TRBD2 may be the D gene (7 bases each). Deletions cut 4 bases from V and 3 bases from J, with 14 bases between. Germline V gene data show CDR1 as SGDLS and CDR2 as YYNGEE. CDR3 size: 15 residues.

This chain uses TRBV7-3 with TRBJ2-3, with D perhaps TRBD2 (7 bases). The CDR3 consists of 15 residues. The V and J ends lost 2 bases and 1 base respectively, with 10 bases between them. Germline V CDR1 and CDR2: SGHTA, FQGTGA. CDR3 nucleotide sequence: TGTGCCAGCAGCTTAGCGGGGGCCCGCACAGATACGCAGTATTTT. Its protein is CASSLAGARTDTQYF.